The 17 T cell receptor beta chains below were found in one sample sequenced in a study of T cells after yellow fever vaccination. TCRdb analysed the 5' RACE reads with MiXCR anew, one entry per CDR3 protein. The sample includes nearly 550,000 distinct CDR3 sequences, 15% to 20% of them seen just once. The material sequenced was PBMCs, taken 15 days after the yellow fever booster vaccination. The receptor source for this set is a man younger than 40 who received the YFV17D yellow fever vaccine.

CDR3 nucleotide sequence: TGTGCCAGCAGTTTCGGCAAACAAGAGACCCAGTACTTC. Translating it yields CASSFGKQETQYF. The chain couples TRBV12-3 or TRBV12-4 to TRBJ2-5, with D unclear. V was clipped by 3 bases and J by 2 bases, with 7 bases between them. The CDR3 runs 13 residues.

This clonotype has a handful of counts. The J gene is TRBJ2-1, the V gene TRBV3-1; D remains ambiguous. Per germline, CDR1 LGHDT and CDR2 YNNKEL (reference sequence). V dropped 4 bases and J dropped 6 bases, with 13 bases sitting between them. The CDR3 consists of 14 residues. The CDR3 DNA is TGTGCCAGCAGCCCCCATGAGGTGGCCAATGAGCAGTTCTTC. It is translated as CASSPHEVANEQFF.

The V and J genes are TRBV11-1 and TRBJ2-1, with D maybe TRBD2 (7 bases). The germline V gene encodes CDR1 SGHAT and CDR2 FQDESV (reference sequence). The CDR3 length is 14 residues. V lost 4 bases and J lost 9, with 16 bases in between. CDR3: CASSSPAGAIEQFF. The CDR3 DNA sequence: TGTGCCAGCAGCTCCCCGGCGGGGGCGATTGAGCAGTTCTTC.

The V gene is TRBV5-1, the J gene TRBJ2-1; the D is unclear. Per germline, CDR1 SGHRS and CDR2 YFSETQ. Trimming removed 0 bases from V and 8 bases from J, with 12 bases in between. This CDR3 comprises 14 residues. In DNA form, the CDR3 reads TGCGCCAGCAGCTTGGACGGTTATCTCGATGAGCAGTTCTTC. Residues: CASSLDGYLDEQFF.

This clonotype has just a few counts. The chain has TRBV7-8 and TRBJ2-2; D possibly corresponds to TRBD2 (5 bases). Trimming took off 2 bases at V and 4 bases at J, with 14 bases between the two ends. This CDR3 is built from 16 residues. The germline CDR1 and CDR2 sequences are SGHVS and FQNEAQ. Here the CDR3 reads CASSLWSGRLTGELFF. The DNA of the CDR3 is TGTGCCAGCAGCTTATGGAGCGGCAGACTCACCGGGGAGCTGTTTTTT.

This clonotype was seen a few times. CDR3 in DNA: TGCAGCGTTGAACAGCGGGGATTAGAGACCCAGTACTTC. Protein product: CSVEQRGLETQYF. This chain uses TRBV29-1 with TRBJ2-5, with TRBD2 identical over 7 bases. J gave up 4 bases and V 2 bases, and 4 bases lay outside the gene matches. Germline-derived CDR1 and CDR2 are SQVTM and ANQGSEA. There are 13 residues in the CDR3.

This clonotype occurred many times. The chain recombines TRBV12-3 or TRBV12-4 with TRBJ1-1; D remains unclear. Between the trimmed V and J ends, which lost 4 bases and 7 bases, there was a span of 7 bases. The CDR3 contains 11 residues. Written as DNA, the CDR3 is TGTGCCAGCAGTTACGGGGTTGAAGCTTTCTTT. Translated, it gives CASSYGVEAFF.

The chain couples TRBV5-1 to TRBJ2-3; 11 bases match TRBD1. The CDR3 is made up of 15 amino acids. Germline assignment: CDR1 SGHRS and CDR2 YFSETQ. The J segment lost 2 bases and the V segment lost 4 bases, leaving 3 bases of the junction unmatched. The CDR3 sequence is CASSAGQGVTDTQYF. The CDR3 nucleotides are TGCGCCAGCAGCGCGGGACAGGGGGTCACAGATACGCAGTATTTT.

This chain joins TRBV24-1 and TRBJ1-5; 7 bases are a match to TRBD1. CDR3 length equals 16 residues. Germline assignment: CDR1 KGHDR and CDR2 SFDVKD. Trimming removed 12 bases from V and 2 bases from J; junction bases left unmatched: 15. CDR3 sequence: CADWDSRTEGNQPQHF. CDR3 nucleotide sequence: TGTGCCGACTGGGACAGCCGAACTGAGGGCAATCAGCCCCAGCATTTT.

The chain carries TRBV11-1 and TRBJ2-6; TRBD1 agrees at 7 bases. V shed 5 bases and J 1 base; nucleotides not matched to a gene: 11. The CDR3 sequence is 18 residues long. The germline V gene has CDR1 SGHAT and CDR2 FQDESV (reference sequence). The CDR3 loop reads CASSQTQGIPSGANVLTF. In nucleotides, the CDR3 is TGTGCCAGCAGCCAAACACAGGGGATCCCTTCTGGGGCCAACGTCCTGACTTTC.

This clonotype was seen more than once but under ten times. The CDR3 DNA sequence: TGTGCCAGCAGCGTTACCGGGACAGTCGACGAGCAGTACTTC. Its protein product is CASSVTGTVDEQYF. The rearrangement joins TRBV9 to TRBJ2-7; TRBD1 matches 7 bases. V lost 2 bases to trimming and J lost 5 bases; unmatched junction nucleotides: 7. Germline CDR1 reads SGDLS; CDR2 reads YYNGEE. This CDR3 is built from 14 residues.

The rearrangement joins TRBV29-1 to TRBJ2-7; D not resolved. Between the trimmed V and J ends, which lost 4 bases and 2 bases, there was a span of 27 bases. The CDR3 loop spans 18 amino acids. CDR1 and CDR2 from the germline V gene are SQVTM and ANQGSEA. Written as DNA, the CDR3 is TGCAGCGTTGCCCCTAAAGGTTTTGGGAACCTACTGACCTACGAGCAGTACTTC. It specifies CSVAPKGFGNLLTYEQYF.

The chain recombines TRBV20-1 with TRBJ2-1; 14 positions agree with TRBD2. Looked up from germline, CDR1 is DFQATT and CDR2 is SNEGSKA (reference sequence). CDR3 length equals 16 residues. V was clipped by 3 bases and J by 7 bases; unmatched bases: 8. CDR3 loop: CSASLWGTSGRNEQFF. The DNA of the CDR3 is TGCAGTGCTAGTCTATGGGGGACTAGCGGGAGAAATGAGCAGTTCTTC.

The chain joins TRBV29-1 to TRBJ2-3; a possible D gene is TRBD2 (5 bases). This CDR3 comprises 14 residues. Germline V gene lookup returns CDR1 SQVTM and CDR2 ANQGSEA. Trimming left V 6 bases short and J 0 bases short, with 13 bases between. The CDR3 DNA follows: TGCAGCGTCCGAGGGTCCGGAAGCACAGATACGCAGTATTTT. Encoded protein: CSVRGSGSTDTQYF.

The chain is built from TRBV12-3 or TRBV12-4 and TRBJ2-2; no definite D call. V was clipped by 5 bases and J by 6 bases, with 10 bases between them. The CDR3 is 13 residues long. CDR3 sequence: CASSGYLPGELFF. The DNA of the CDR3 is TGTGCCAGCAGTGGCTACCTTCCCGGGGAGCTGTTTTTT.

This clonotype turned up a few times. This chain connects TRBV2 to TRBJ2-1; the match to TRBD2 covers 7 bases. CDR3 length equals 13 residues. From germline, CDR1 is SNHLY and CDR2 FYNNEI. The V gene end was trimmed by 6 bases and the J gene end by 5 bases; junction bases not matched to a gene: 4. The CDR3 nucleotides read TGTGCCAGCAGGACGGGAGGACACAATGAGCAGTTCTTC. It encodes CASRTGGHNEQFF.

This clonotype showed up just a few times. The chain combines TRBV19 with TRBJ2-2, with D perhaps TRBD2 (5 bases). The V end was cut by 5 bases, the J end by 4 bases, with 17 bases between. The CDR3 consists of 16 residues. Germline lookup yields CDR1 LNHDA and CDR2 SQIVND (reference sequence). The CDR3 loop is CASSPVGSRGTGELFF. For the CDR3, the DNA is TGTGCCAGTAGTCCCGTAGGGTCTCGGGGCACCGGGGAGCTGTTTTTT.